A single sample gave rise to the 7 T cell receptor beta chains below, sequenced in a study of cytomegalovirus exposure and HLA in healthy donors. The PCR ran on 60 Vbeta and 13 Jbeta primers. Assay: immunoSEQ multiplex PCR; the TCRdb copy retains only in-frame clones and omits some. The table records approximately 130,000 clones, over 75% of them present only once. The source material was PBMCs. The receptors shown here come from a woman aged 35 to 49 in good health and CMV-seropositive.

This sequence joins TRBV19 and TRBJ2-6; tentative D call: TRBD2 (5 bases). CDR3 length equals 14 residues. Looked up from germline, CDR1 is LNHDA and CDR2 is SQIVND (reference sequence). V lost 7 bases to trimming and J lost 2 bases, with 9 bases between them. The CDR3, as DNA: TGTGCCAGTACAGAGGGCCCTGGGGCCAACGTCCTGACTTTC. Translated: CASTEGPGANVLTF.

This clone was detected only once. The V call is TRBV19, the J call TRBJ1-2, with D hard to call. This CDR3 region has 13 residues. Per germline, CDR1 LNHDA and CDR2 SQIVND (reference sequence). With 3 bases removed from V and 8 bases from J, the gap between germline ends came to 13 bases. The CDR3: CASSMTGLFGYTF. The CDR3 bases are TGTGCCAGTAGTATGACCGGGTTATTCGGCTACACCTTC. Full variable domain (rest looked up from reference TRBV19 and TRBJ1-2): DGGITQSPKYLFRKEGQNVTLSCEQNLNHDAMYWYRQDPGQGLRLIYYSQIVNDFQKGDIAEGYSVSREKKESFPLTVTSAQKNPTAFYLCASSMTGLFGYTFGSGTRLTVV.

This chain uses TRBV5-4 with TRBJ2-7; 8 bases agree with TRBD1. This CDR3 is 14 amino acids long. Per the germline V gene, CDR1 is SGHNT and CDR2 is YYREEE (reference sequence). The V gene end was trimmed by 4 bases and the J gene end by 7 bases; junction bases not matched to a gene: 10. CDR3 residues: CASSRTGPSGEQYF. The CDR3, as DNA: TGTGCCAGCAGCCGGACAGGGCCTTCAGGAGAGCAGTACTTC. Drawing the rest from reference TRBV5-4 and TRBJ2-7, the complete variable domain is ETGVTQSPTHLIKTRGQQVTLRCSSQSGHNTVSWYQQALGQGPQFIFQYYREEENGRGNFPPRFSGLQFPNYSSELNVNALELDDSALYLCASSRTGPSGEQYFGPGTRLTVT.

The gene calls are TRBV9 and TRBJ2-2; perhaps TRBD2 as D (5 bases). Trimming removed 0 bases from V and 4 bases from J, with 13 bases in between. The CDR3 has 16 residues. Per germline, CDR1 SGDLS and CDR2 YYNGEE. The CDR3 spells CASSVVVGEGTGELFF. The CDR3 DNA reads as TGTGCCAGCAGCGTAGTTGTGGGAGAGGGCACCGGGGAGCTGTTTTTT.

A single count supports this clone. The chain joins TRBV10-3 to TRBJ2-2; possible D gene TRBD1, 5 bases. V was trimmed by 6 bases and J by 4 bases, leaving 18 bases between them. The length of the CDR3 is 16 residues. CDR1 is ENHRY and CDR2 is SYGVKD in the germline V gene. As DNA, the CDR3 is TGTGCCATCAGCACGACAGAATTCAGAGGCACCGGGGAGCTGTTTTTT. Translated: CAISTTEFRGTGELFF.

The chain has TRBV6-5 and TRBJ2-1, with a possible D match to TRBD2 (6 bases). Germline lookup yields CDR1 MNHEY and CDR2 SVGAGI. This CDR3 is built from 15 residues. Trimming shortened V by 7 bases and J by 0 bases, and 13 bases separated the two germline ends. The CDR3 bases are TGTGCCAGCATTCCGACTAGGTACTCCTACAATGAGCAGTTCTTC. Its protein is CASIPTRYSYNEQFF.

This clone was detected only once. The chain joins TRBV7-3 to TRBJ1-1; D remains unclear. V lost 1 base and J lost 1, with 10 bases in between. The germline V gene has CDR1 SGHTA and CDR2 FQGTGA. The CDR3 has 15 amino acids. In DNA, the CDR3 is TGTGCCAGCAGCTTAATGGCAGGAACGAACACTGAAGCTTTCTTT. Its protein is CASSLMAGTNTEAFF.